One TCR beta chain is described in this entry. This CDR3 spans 15 amino acids. The germline V and J ends were trimmed by 5 bases and 5 bases, with 15 bases remaining between them. Germline CDR1 and CDR2: MDHEN and SYDVKM. The sample belongs to a study of response to subunit inactivated influenza vaccine. TCRdb re-called the RT-PCR reads through MiXCR, storing one row per CDR3 protein. The sample shows around 190,000 distinct CDR3 sequences, approximately 14% of them seen only once. The clonotype originates from a middle-aged man who received an inactivated influenza vaccine. This specimen was CD8+ T cells sorted from PBMCs, taken roughly 5 days after vaccination. The V gene is TRBV28, the J gene TRBJ2-2; D remains unclear. This CDR3 is CASSLTTYGTGELFF. CDR3 sequence (DNA): TGTGCCAGCAGTCTGACGACCTACGGGACCGGGGAGCTGTTTTTT.